This T cell receptor (beta chain) was recovered during a study of beta chain features in type 1 diabetes. The overall study: Sorted cells examined across all samples numbered approximately 100 million. General study points: PCR might preferentially amplify shorter templates, equally in patients and controls.

Sorting gave populations that all exceeded 98% purity. For this clone: Its antigen is unknown.

Sequenced material consisted of expressed TCRB transcripts (all of the isolated RNA was reverse transcribed). This table comes from immunoSEQ multiplex PCR, and its TCRdb copy is limited to in-frame clones, with some not included. The sample holds some 100,000 clones, approximately 39% seen once. Material for sequencing was stem cell memory CD4+ T cells from blood. The sequence derives from a woman aged 18-35 years in good health.

This chain's CDR3 is CASNPGQTYNEQFF. CDR3 in DNA: TGTGCCAGTAATCCGGGACAGACCTACAATGAGCAGTTCTTC. The rearrangement uses TRBV19 and TRBJ2-1, with 7 bases fitting TRBD1. The CDR3 extends over 14 amino acids. The V and J ends lost 7 bases and 2 bases, in that order; junction bases with no gene match: 5. Germline CDR1 reads LNHDA; CDR2 reads SQIVND (reference sequence). Using reference TRBV19 and TRBJ2-1 for the parts outside the CDR3, the full variable domain is DGGITQSPKYLFRKEGQNVTLSCEQNLNHDAMYWYRQDPGQGLRLIYYSQIVNDFQKGDIAEGYSVSREKKESFPLTVTSAQKNPTAFYLCASNPGQTYNEQFFGPGTRLTVL.